These T cell receptor beta chains were read from a single sample in a study of human T cells and chemical hapten exposure. TCRdb passed the RACE reads through MiXCR, listing each CDR3 protein once. The repertoire holds 150,000 to 200,000 distinct CDR3 sequences, with 30% as singletons. The source was whole blood, collected in connection with sensitization to the hapten diphenylcyclopropenone (DPC). The receptor set was obtained from a woman in her thirties with alopecia areata. Some clones in this sample may be carry-over from other donors' samples. The CDR3 runs from the conserved cysteine through the conserved F or W. The D gene is left open where the match is weak. Rows may omit the clone size; those that give it use once, few, many or a size class.

J | size | D | V | CDR3
TRBJ1-5 | . | . | TRBV6-2/TRBV6-3 | CASSGWNQPQHF
TRBJ1-6 | . | . | TRBV7-9 | CASSSAPGGGSPLHF
TRBJ1-4 | . | . | TRBV11-2 | CASSPYTGDEKLFF
TRBJ2-1 | many | . | TRBV7-9 | CASSLAGEQFF
TRBJ2-1 | . | . | TRBV10-3 | CAISEWGDEQFF
TRBJ1-6 | . | . | TRBV9 | CASSVEGGFGSPLHF
TRBJ2-7 | . | TRBD1 | TRBV29-1 | CSVVGTGISYEQYF
TRBJ2-5 | few | TRBD2 | TRBV5-4 | CASSFRLAGEETQYF
TRBJ2-3 | once | . | TRBV20-1 | CSARVGLGGPFTDTQYF
TRBJ2-7 | few | TRBD1 | TRBV5-4 | CASSLYLRDRGRGEQYF
TRBJ2-7 | few | . | TRBV9 | CASSGRDSDYEQYF
TRBJ2-7 | . | TRBD1 | TRBV10-2 | CASSGGQDYEQYF
TRBJ1-5 | . | . | TRBV29-1 | CSVGGGGSQPQHF
TRBJ2-7 | . | TRBD2 | TRBV20-1 | CSAPSWGLVHEQYF
TRBJ2-7 | few | . | TRBV15 | CATSRDRTGSYEQYF
TRBJ2-5 | . | . | TRBV13 | CASSLGTLASKTQYF
TRBJ1-1 | . | TRBD1 | TRBV28 | CASSPGTGPGTEAFF
TRBJ2-5 | few | . | TRBV9 | CASSVARTPGTQYF
TRBJ2-1 | . | TRBD2 | TRBV5-1 | CASGLAGGPGEQFF
TRBJ2-3 | . | TRBD2 | TRBV20-1 | CSAPGRGVTDTQYF